Each of the 14 T cell receptor beta chains below was sequenced from the same sample in a study of blood T cells in healthy people across ages. Alongside a J-beta primer mix, a sample-barcoded 5' primer served in a second PCR lasting roughly 6 to 11 cycles. TCRdb re-analysed the 5' RACE reads in MiXCR, keeping a single row per CDR3 protein. The sample records about 1.6 million distinct CDR3 sequences, about 31% being singletons. The sample consisted of blood. The receptor set was obtained from a woman in her 30s in good health.

This clonotype was seen a handful of times. V gene TRBV15 combines with J gene TRBJ1-5; unclear D gene. The V end lost 1 base, the J end lost 4 bases, and 8 bases lay between the germline ends. This CDR3 is built from 14 residues. Germline loops: CDR1 LNHNV, CDR2 YYDKDF (reference sequence). In DNA form, the CDR3 reads TGTGCCACCAGCAGAGGCACAGCAAATCAGCCCCAGCATTTT. Amino acids: CATSRGTANQPQHF.

The chain employs TRBV7-9 and TRBJ2-7, with TRBD1 matching 10 bases. Germline V gives CDR1 SEHNR, CDR2 FQNEAQ (reference sequence). The CDR3 is made up of 14 amino acids. V gave up 4 bases and J gave up 6 bases; unmatched junction bases: 6. CDR3 region: CASSSDRGLREQYF. CDR3 sequence (DNA): TGTGCCAGCAGCTCCGACAGGGGGCTGCGCGAGCAGTACTTC.

The gene calls are TRBV6-5 and TRBJ2-3; 14 positions match TRBD2. V shed 6 bases and J 4 bases; nucleotides not matched to a gene: 6. CDR3 length: 16 residues. Germline lookup yields CDR1 MNHEY and CDR2 SVGAGI. Here the CDR3 DNA reads TGTGCCAGCAGCCGGCAGGGACTAGCGGGAGCAGATACGCAGTATTTT. It specifies CASSRQGLAGADTQYF.

The chain couples TRBV20-1 to TRBJ2-7; D possibly uses TRBD1 or TRBD2 (5 bases each). This CDR3 has 13 residues. From germline, CDR1 is DFQATT and CDR2 SNEGSKA (reference sequence). The V and J ends lost 6 bases and 2 bases respectively, with 14 bases between them. The CDR3 reads CSAGDPAPYEQYF. The CDR3 DNA is TGCAGTGCCGGGGACCCCGCACCCTACGAGCAGTACTTC.

This clonotype showed up just a few times. V and J are TRBV20-1 and TRBJ2-1; 9 positions match TRBD2. Losses at the gene ends were 5 bases for V and 11 bases for J; bases not matched to a gene: 13. Germline V gene sequence: CDR1 DFQATT, CDR2 SNEGSKA (reference sequence). The CDR3 is 14 amino acids. CDR3 amino acids: CSAAPGLASSQQFF. The CDR3, as DNA: TGCAGTGCTGCTCCGGGACTAGCCTCCTCTCAGCAGTTCTTC.

This clonotype came up a few times. This chain uses TRBV7-9 with TRBJ2-7; 8 bases match TRBD2. The CDR3 consists of 15 residues. The V segment lost 5 bases and the J segment 3 bases; nucleotides outside the gene matches: 9. Germline CDR1 SEHNR, CDR2 FQNEAQ (reference sequence). Here the CDR3 DNA reads TGTGCCAGCAGCCAAACCGGGACTAGATTCTACGAGCAGTACTTC. Amino acid sequence: CASSQTGTRFYEQYF.

This clonotype appeared a single time. This chain uses TRBV3-1 with TRBJ2-3; 8 nucleotides match TRBD2. The J segment lost 1 base and the V segment lost 1 base, leaving 4 bases of the junction unmatched. The CDR3 is 16 amino acids. Germline V lookup: CDR1 LGHDT, CDR2 YNNKEL (reference sequence). The CDR3 spells CASSQVRGGRTDTQYF. The CDR3 coding sequence is TGTGCCAGCAGCCAAGTCCGGGGGGGACGCACAGATACGCAGTATTTT.

The genes are TRBV6-5 and TRBJ1-4; possibly TRBD1 for D (6 bases). Trimming stripped 4 bases from V and 5 bases from J, with 14 bases between. The CDR3 length is 15 residues. CDR1 is MNHEY and CDR2 is SVGAGI in the germline V gene. The DNA for the CDR3 is TGTGCCAGCAGTTCAGGGGACTCCACCAATGAAAAACTGTTTTTT. Protein: CASSSGDSTNEKLFF.

The chain couples TRBV3-1 to TRBJ2-2; 11 bases map to TRBD1. V was clipped by 1 base and J by 7 bases; unmatched bases: 5. The germline CDR1 and CDR2 sequences are LGHDT and YNNKEL (reference sequence). The CDR3 runs to 16 residues. CDR3: CASSQGGDRGFGELFF. Written as DNA, the CDR3 is TGTGCCAGCAGCCAAGGAGGGGACAGGGGGTTCGGGGAGCTGTTTTTT.

This clonotype turned up a few times. The chain carries TRBV20-1 and TRBJ1-2, with D possibly being TRBD1 (5 bases). Germline values: CDR1 DFQATT, CDR2 SNEGSKA (reference sequence). V was shortened by 3 bases and J by 4 bases, with 12 bases between the two germline ends. There are 13 residues in the CDR3. CDR3 in DNA: TGCAGTGCTAGTAACCCCACAGGCTATGGCTACACCTTC. It yields the protein CSASNPTGYGYTF.

This clonotype was seen only a few times. This chain joins TRBV18 and TRBJ2-1; D gene uncertain. The CDR3 extends over 13 amino acids. V shed 2 bases and J shed 4 bases, with 6 bases lying between them. Per germline, CDR1 KGHSH and CDR2 LQKENI. The chain's CDR3 is CASSPALYNEQFF. CDR3 DNA sequence: TGTGCCAGCTCACCAGCGCTTTACAATGAGCAGTTCTTC.

A note on this clonotype: A much larger clone sits a single nucleotide away, making a read error possible. The chain is built from TRBV14 and TRBJ2-3; D gene unclear. The CDR3 runs 13 residues. Deletions cut 1 base from V and 3 bases from J, with 5 bases between. CDR1 and CDR2 (germline): SGHDN, FVKESK. CDR3 loop: CASSQGWTDTQYF. In nucleotides, the CDR3 is TGTGCCAGCAGCCAAGGTTGGACAGATACGCAGTATTTT.

The rearrangement uses TRBV29-1 and TRBJ1-1; possible D gene TRBD1, 6 bases. Trimming left V 4 bases short and J 4 bases short, with 13 bases between. CDR3 length equals 13 residues. Germline V gene data show CDR1 as SQVTM and CDR2 as ANQGSEA. The DNA for the CDR3 is TGCAGCGTTGTGCCCCGAGGGGGCACTGAAGCTTTCTTT. Amino acids: CSVVPRGGTEAFF.

In this sample, this clonotype turned up a few times. The chain uses TRBV20-1 and TRBJ1-4; D call uncertain. The germline V gene encodes CDR1 DFQATT and CDR2 SNEGSKA (reference sequence). V dropped 0 bases and J dropped 4 bases, with 9 bases sitting between them. The CDR3 has 14 residues. CDR3 in DNA: TGCAGTGCTAGAGATTCCCGGGTTAATGAAAAACTGTTTTTT. It translates to CSARDSRVNEKLFF.